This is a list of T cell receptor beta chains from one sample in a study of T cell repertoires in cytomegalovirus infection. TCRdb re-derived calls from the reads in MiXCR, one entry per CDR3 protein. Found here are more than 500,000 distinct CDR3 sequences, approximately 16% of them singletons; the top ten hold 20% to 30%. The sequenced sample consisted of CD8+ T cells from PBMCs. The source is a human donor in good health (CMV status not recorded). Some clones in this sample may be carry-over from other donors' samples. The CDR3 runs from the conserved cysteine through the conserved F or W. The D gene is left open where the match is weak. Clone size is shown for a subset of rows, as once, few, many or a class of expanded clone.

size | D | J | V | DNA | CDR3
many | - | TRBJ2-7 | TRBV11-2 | TGTGCCAGCAGCTTATCAGGACACAACTACGAGCAGTACTTC | CASSLSGHNYEQYF
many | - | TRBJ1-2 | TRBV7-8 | TGTGCCAGCAGCTTAGATCAGTGGGGGGTCTATGGCTACACCTTC | CASSLDQWGVYGYTF
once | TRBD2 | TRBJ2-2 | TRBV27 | TGTGCCAGCCGTACCGCTAGCGGGACGGCCGGGGAGCTGTTTTTT | CASRTASGTAGELFF
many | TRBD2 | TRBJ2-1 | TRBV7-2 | TGTGCCAGCAGCCTCGGGGGGGTCTACAATGAGCAGTTCTTC | CASSLGGVYNEQFF
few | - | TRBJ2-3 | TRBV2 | TGTGCCAGCAGTGAAGGGGGGAATACGCAGTATTTT | CASSEGGNTQYF
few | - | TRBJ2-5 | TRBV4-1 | TGCGCCAGCAGCCAAGGTTTCAGGGGGGCGGGGGAGACCCAGTACTTC | CASSQGFRGAGETQYF
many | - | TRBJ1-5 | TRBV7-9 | TGTGCCAGCAGCGGGGGGGCCGGGGTTAATCAGCCCCAGCATTTT | CASSGGAGVNQPQHF
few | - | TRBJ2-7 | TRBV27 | TGTGCCAGCAGTTTATCAAATAGCGTCTACGAGCAGTACTTC | CASSLSNSVYEQYF
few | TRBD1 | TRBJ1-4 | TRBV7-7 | TGTGCTAGCAGCTCCGGGACAGGGCCTAATGAAAAACTGTTTTTT | CASSSGTGPNEKLFF
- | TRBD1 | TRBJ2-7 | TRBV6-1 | TGTGCCAGCATTCCTGGGGGGACAGGGAGGACCGAGCAGTACTTC | CASIPGGTGRTEQYF
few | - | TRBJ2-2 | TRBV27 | TGTGCCAGCAGTTTAATAGCCCATGGGGAGCTGTTTTTT | CASSLIAHGELFF
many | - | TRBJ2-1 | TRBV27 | TGTGCCAGCAGCTTACGGTACAATGAGCAGTTCTTC | CASSLRYNEQFF
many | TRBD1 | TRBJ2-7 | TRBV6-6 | TGTGCCAGCAGTTCCAGGGACAGGGGGCGCCGCTACGAGCAGTACTTC | CASSSRDRGRRYEQYF
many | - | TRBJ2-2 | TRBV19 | TGTGCCAGTAGTATGTTCAAGGAGGGGGCGAACTCAGGAACCGGGGAGCTGTTTTTT | CASSMFKEGANSGTGELFF
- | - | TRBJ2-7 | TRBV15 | TGTGCCACCAGCAGTTCCGACAGTCACTACGAGCAGTACTTC | CATSSSDSHYEQYF
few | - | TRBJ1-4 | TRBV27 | TGTGCCAGCAGTTCGGTCGGCAGGGAAAATGAAAAACTGTTTTTT | CASSSVGRENEKLFF
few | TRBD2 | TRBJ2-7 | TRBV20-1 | TGCAGTGCTAACTGGGGGGGCTCCTACGAGCAGTACTTC | CSANWGGSYEQYF
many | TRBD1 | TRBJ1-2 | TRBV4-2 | TGTGCCAGCAGCCCTTACCAATCTGACAGGGAGTCCGTCTATGGCTACACCTTC | CASSPYQSDRESVYGYTF
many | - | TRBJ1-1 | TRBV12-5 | TGTGCTAGTGGTTTGCAGGTTTTGGTAATAGGGAACACTGAAGCTTTCTTT | CASGLQVLVIGNTEAFF
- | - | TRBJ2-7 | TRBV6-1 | TGTGCCAGCAGTTCCTTCACGGTAGGGTACGAGCAGTACTTC | CASSSFTVGYEQYF
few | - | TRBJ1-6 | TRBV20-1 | TGCAGTGCTAGTCACTCACCCCTCCACTTT | CSASHSPLHF
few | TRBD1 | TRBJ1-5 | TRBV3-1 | TGTGCCAGCAGCCACGGGACAGCGGGCAATCAGCCCCAGCATTTT | CASSHGTAGNQPQHF
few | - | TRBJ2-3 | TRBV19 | TGTGCCAGTAGTATAGCTCCGACCAAATTGACGAGCACAGATACGCAGTATTTT | CASSIAPTKLTSTDTQYF
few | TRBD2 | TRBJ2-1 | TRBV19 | TGTGCCAGTAGTATTGCTAGCGGGGGGAGGGGGGAGCAGTTCTTC | CASSIASGGRGEQFF
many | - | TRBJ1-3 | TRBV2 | TGTGCCAGCAGTGAGCACACGTCGGACTCTGGAAACACCATATATTTT | CASSEHTSDSGNTIYF
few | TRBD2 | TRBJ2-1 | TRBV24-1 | TGTGCCACCAGTGATTTACTAGCGAATGAGCAGTTCTTC | CATSDLLANEQFF
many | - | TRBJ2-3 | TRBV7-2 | TGTGCCAGCAGCCAGCGGAGTCGAAGCACAGATACGCAGTATTTT | CASSQRSRSTDTQYF
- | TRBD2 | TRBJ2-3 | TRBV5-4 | TGTGCCAGCAGCTTGTCTCTAGCGGGGGGGTCTAGCACAGATACGCAGTATTTT | CASSLSLAGGSSTDTQYF
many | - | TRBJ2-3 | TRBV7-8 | TGTGCCAGCAGCTTAGCGTCTCTGGACACGGATACGCAGTATTTT | CASSLASLDTDTQYF
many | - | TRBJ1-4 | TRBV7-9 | TGTGCCAGCAGCTTAGCCCCAGGATTGCGGCCTGCAACTAATGAAAAACTGTTTTTT | CASSLAPGLRPATNEKLFF
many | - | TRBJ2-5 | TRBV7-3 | TGTGCCAGCAGCTTAAACAGCGGAGAGACCCAGTACTTC | CASSLNSGETQYF
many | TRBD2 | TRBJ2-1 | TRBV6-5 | TGTGCCAGCAGTTACTCCGGACTAGAGTGGACTAATGAGCAGTTCTTC | CASSYSGLEWTNEQFF
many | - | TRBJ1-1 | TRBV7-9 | TGTGCCAGCAGCTTAGTGGTTGTGGGCACTGAAGCTTTCTTT | CASSLVVVGTEAFF